The clone carrying this T cell receptor (beta chain) occurred a few times. No antigen is known for it. The data were obtained in a study of cytomegalovirus exposure and HLA in healthy donors. PCR amplification relied on 60 Vbeta primers (plus 13 Jbeta primers). Repertoires were generated with immunoSEQ multiplex PCR, while TCRdb's copy carries only in-frame clones and drops some. The data hold under 130,000 clones, with roughly 80% observed a single time. The length of the CDR3 is 13 residues. Germline V lookup: CDR1 MNHEY, CDR2 SMNVEV (reference sequence). V lost 3 bases and J 5 bases, leaving 10 bases between the germline ends. Points from the study as a whole: A reported reduction in N-insertions relative to the roughly 710-donor mean was seen in an Asian-associated ancestry cluster in a later analysis.

The sequencing sample was made of PBMCs. The genes are TRBV27 and TRBJ1-2; D not resolved. This TCR came from a man between 25 and 39 years old in good health and CMV-seropositive. This chain's CDR3 is CASSLGNLYGYTF. The CDR3 DNA follows: TGTGCCAGCAGTTTGGGCAACTTATATGGCTACACCTTC.